This T cell receptor (beta chain) emerged from a study of early T cells in non-severe SARS-CoV-2 infection. In the study overall: Bulk RNA from unsorted whole blood was sequenced; chains were unpaired.

Study results and caveats: Database matching using VDJdb favored anti-spike CD8 responses, with private and CD4 specificities left missing.

The V segment lost 5 bases and the J segment 2 bases; nucleotides outside the gene matches: 20. The CDR3 contains 19 residues. Germline CDR1 MNHEY, CDR2 SVGAGI. Individual cDNA molecules received unique molecular identifiers. MiXCR, run by TCRdb on the 5' RACE reads, gives a single entry per CDR3 protein. Altogether 25,000 to 35,000 distinct CDR3 sequences are present, roughly 4.9% being singletons, with the ten largest covering around 3.7%. This clonotype appeared many times. Antigen specificity is unknown. The sequencing input was whole blood. The chain joins TRBV6-5 to TRBJ2-7; 8 bases fit TRBD1. This TCR was recovered from an adult who was a healthcare worker with PCR-confirmed SARS-CoV-2 infection or an uninfected control (not recorded which). The CDR3, as DNA: TGTGCCAGCAGTACTAAACCCTTCTTTCCGGGACAGGCAACCTACGAGCAGTACTTC. Protein product: CASSTKPFFPGQATYEQYF.